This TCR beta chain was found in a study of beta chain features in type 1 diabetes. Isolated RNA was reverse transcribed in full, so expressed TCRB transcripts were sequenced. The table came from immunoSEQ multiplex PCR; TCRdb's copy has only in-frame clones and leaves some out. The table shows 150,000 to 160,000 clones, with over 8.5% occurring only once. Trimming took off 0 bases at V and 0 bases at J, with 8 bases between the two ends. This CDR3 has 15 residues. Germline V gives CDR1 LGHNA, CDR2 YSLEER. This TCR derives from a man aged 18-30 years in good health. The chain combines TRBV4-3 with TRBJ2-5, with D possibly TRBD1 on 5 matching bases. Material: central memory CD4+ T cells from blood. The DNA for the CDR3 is TGCGCCAGCAGCCAAGATATCAGGGACCAAGAGACCCAGTACTTC. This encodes CASSQDIRDQETQYF.